This T cell receptor beta chain was sequenced for a study of Graves' ophthalmopathy and Graves' hyperthyroidism. General study findings and limits: Blood shared most expanded thyroid clonotypes above 0.001 frequency.

This clonotype was observed at least ten times. The target antigen is unknown. The CDR3 has 13 amino acids. Trimming took off 2 bases at V and 15 bases at J, with 14 bases between the two ends. CDR1 is SGHVS and CDR2 is FQNEAQ in the germline V gene. The authors amplified TCR beta CDR3 regions, and they did so from RNA transcripts for repertoire sequencing. An initial RT-PCR round employing HTBI primers preceded a second-round multiplex PCR. MiXCR was run by TCRdb on the multiplex PCR reads, yielding one entry per CDR3 protein. The table lists over a million distinct CDR3 sequences, less than 45% of them singletons. Uncontrolled infections, other autoimmune diseases, pregnancy or lactation barred patients from enrollment.

This sequence joins TRBV7-8 and TRBJ1-6; D unclear. Sequenced sample: peripheral blood or thyroid tissue (not recorded which). This receptor was obtained from an adult man with Graves' hyperthyroidism. As DNA, the CDR3 is TGTGCCAGCAGCTTAAGTACTGGGAATCGCCTCCACTTT. Translating it yields CASSLSTGNRLHF.